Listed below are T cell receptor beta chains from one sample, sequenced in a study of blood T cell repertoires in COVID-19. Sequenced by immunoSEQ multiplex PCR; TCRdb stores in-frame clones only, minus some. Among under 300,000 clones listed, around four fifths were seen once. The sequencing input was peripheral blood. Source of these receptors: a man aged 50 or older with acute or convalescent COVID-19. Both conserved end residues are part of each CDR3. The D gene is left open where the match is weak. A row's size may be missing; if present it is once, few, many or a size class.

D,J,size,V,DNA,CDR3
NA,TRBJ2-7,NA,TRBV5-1,TGCGCCAGCAACGAGGACACATCTACGTTTTACGAGCAGTACTTC,CASNEDTSTFYEQYF
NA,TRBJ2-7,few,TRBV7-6,TGTGCCAGCAGCTTAGCGCCTAGCGCGTCCTACGAGCAGTACTTC,CASSLAPSASYEQYF
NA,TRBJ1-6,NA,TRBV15,TGTGCCACCAGCACCCACGGCGGGGACTCACCCCTCCACTTT,CATSTHGGDSPLHF
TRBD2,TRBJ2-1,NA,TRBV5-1,TGCGCCAGCAGCCGTACTAGCGGGACCTCCTACAATGAGCAGTTCTTC,CASSRTSGTSYNEQFF
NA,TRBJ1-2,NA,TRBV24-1,TGTGCCACCAGTGACTCCCGGACAGATGGCTACACCTTC,CATSDSRTDGYTF
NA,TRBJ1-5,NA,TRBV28,TGTGCCAGCGAACCCCAGGGGCAAAGCAATCAGCCCCAGCATTTT,CASEPQGQSNQPQHF
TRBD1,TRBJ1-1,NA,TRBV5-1,TGCGCCAGCAGAAAGGGACAGGGGGCCGGAGATGGTGAAGCTTTCTTT,CASRKGQGAGDGEAFF
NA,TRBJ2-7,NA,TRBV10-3,TGTGCCAGCAAAGCGGACAGTTCCTACGAGCAGTACTTC,CASKADSSYEQYF
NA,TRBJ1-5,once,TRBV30,TGTGCCTGGAGTGTAAGGACTGATCAGCCCCAGCATTTT,CAWSVRTDQPQHF
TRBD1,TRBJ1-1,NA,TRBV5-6,TGTGCCAGCAGCTTCCGGGGACAGGGCTTACAGAACACTGAAGCTTTCTTT,CASSFRGQGLQNTEAFF
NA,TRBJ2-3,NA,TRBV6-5,TGTGCCAGCAGTCGGACTACCAACACAGATACGCAGTATTTT,CASSRTTNTDTQYF
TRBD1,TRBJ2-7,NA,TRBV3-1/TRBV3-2,TGTGCCAGCAGCCAAGATCAAAGGACAGGGACCTACGAGCAGTACTTC,CASSQDQRTGTYEQYF
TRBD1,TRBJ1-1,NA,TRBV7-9,TGTGCCAGCAGCGCAGCTCCCGGGACAGGGTCTACTGAAGCTTTCTTT,CASSAAPGTGSTEAFF
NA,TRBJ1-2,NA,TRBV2,TGTGCCAGCACACGCCGGGGGGCAAATGGCTACACCTTC,CASTRRGANGYTF
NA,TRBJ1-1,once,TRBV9,TGTGCCAGCAGCGTAGCTCCAGGGCACACTGAAGCTTTCTTT,CASSVAPGHTEAFF
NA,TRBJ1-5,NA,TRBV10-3,TGTGCCATAGGGCGGACAGAGAGCAATCAGCCCCAGCATTTT,CAIGRTESNQPQHF
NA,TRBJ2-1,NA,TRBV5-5,TGTGCCAGCAGCTTGGATCCGGGAGCCTCCTACAATGGGCAGTTCTTC,CASSLDPGASYNGQFF
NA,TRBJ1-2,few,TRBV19,TGTGCCAGTAAACAAACAGGGAGTGATGGCTACACCTTC,CASKQTGSDGYTF
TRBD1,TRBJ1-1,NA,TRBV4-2,TGTGCCAGCAGCCCCGAGACAGGGAAATTGAACACTGAAGCTTTCTTT,CASSPETGKLNTEAFF
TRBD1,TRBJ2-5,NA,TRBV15,TGTGCCACCAGCACCATCGGACAGGCCGAAGAGACCCAGTACTTC,CATSTIGQAEETQYF
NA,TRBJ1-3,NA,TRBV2,TGTGCCAGCAGAGTATTAGACTCTGGAAACACCATATATTTT,CASRVLDSGNTIYF
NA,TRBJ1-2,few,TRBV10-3,TGTGCCATCAGAGACTCAGGGATCGATGGCTACACCTTC,CAIRDSGIDGYTF